This TCR beta chain was observed in a study of blood T cell repertoires in COVID-19. About the study: The study drew acute and convalescent COVID-19 samples from the United States, Italy and Spain. Sources were T cells, B-cell-depleted T cells, or PBMCs; the material itself was cDNA or gDNA.

This CDR3 contains 16 residues. Germline lookup yields CDR1 SGHDN and CDR2 FVKESK. Trimming stripped 0 bases from V and 6 bases from J, with 14 bases between. Original processing notes: Reference gene primer amplification gave nucleated cell count estimates. The protocol was immunoSEQ multiplex PCR, while the TCRdb copy is restricted to in-frame clones and leaves out a portion. The V and J calls and clone size come from that table; D and trimming were worked out from the DNA. The profile shows roughly 250,000 clones, 80% to 85% of them singletons. This TCR came from a man in his fifties with active or convalescent COVID-19. The chain combines TRBV14 with TRBJ2-2; D is ambiguous. Material: peripheral blood. This chain's CDR3 is CASSQDLVPSSGELFF. The CDR3 nucleotides are TGTGCCAGCAGCCAAGATCTAGTCCCATCTTCCGGGGAGCTGTTTTTT.